This entry lists 21 T cell receptor beta chains sequenced from one sample in a study of blood T cell repertoires in COVID-19. Generated by immunoSEQ multiplex PCR, the TCRdb table keeps only in-frame clones and is missing some. The sample yields about 260,000 clones, around four fifths seen once. Sequenced: PBMCs or T cells enriched from blood (not recorded which). Receptors were obtained from a man aged 30 to 39 with acute COVID-19.

V usage is TRBV11-2 and J usage is TRBJ2-5; 7 bases agree with TRBD1. V lost 6 bases and J lost 5; bases outside the gene matches: 9. The CDR3 runs 14 residues. CDR1 and CDR2 (germline): SGHAT, FQNNGV. CDR3 in amino acids: CASSYTGAHETQYF. The DNA of the CDR3 is TGTGCCAGCAGTTATACAGGGGCCCACGAGACCCAGTACTTC.

The gene calls are TRBV7-8 and TRBJ1-1; unclear D gene. The ends were cut back, 3 bases at V and 0 bases at J, with 11 bases in the middle. Per the germline V gene, CDR1 is SGHVS and CDR2 is FQNEAQ. This CDR3 contains 15 residues. This CDR3 is CASSFHRGMNTEAFF. Written as DNA, the CDR3 is TGTGCCAGCAGCTTTCATCGGGGTATGAACACTGAAGCTTTCTTT.

The rearrangement links TRBV11-2 to TRBJ1-1, with D unclear. The germline CDR1 and CDR2 sequences are SGHAT and FQNNGV. The CDR3 sequence is 12 residues long. V lost 0 bases to trimming and J lost 6 bases, with 5 bases between them. DNA of the CDR3: TGTGCCAGCAGCTTAGACGGGTCTGAAGCTTTCTTT. This encodes CASSLDGSEAFF.

The chain is built from TRBV7-3 and TRBJ1-1; no clear D. V shed 4 bases and J shed 0 bases, with 9 bases lying between them. Germline V lookup: CDR1 SGHTA, CDR2 FQGTGA. The CDR3 has 14 amino acids. The CDR3 DNA follows: TGTGCCAGCAGCTCAAGCGGGTTGAACACTGAAGCTTTCTTT. Encoded protein: CASSSSGLNTEAFF.

J is TRBJ1-4 and V is TRBV19, with a tentative D call TRBD1 (6 bases). Germline loops: CDR1 LNHDA, CDR2 SQIVND (reference sequence). This CDR3 contains 15 residues. V lost 9 bases and J lost 5, with 19 bases in between. The chain's CDR3 is CASNDRRGVNEKLFF. CDR3 nucleotides: TGTGCCAGCAATGACAGGAGAGGGGTAAATGAAAAACTGTTTTTT.

Worth noting for this clone: A much larger clone sits a single nucleotide away, making a read error possible. The rearrangement joins TRBV19 to TRBJ2-3; no clear D gene. CDR1 and CDR2 (germline): LNHDA, SQIVND (reference sequence). The CDR3 totals 12 residues. The CDR3 spells CVSSISQDTQYF. The CDR3 DNA reads as TGTGTCAGTAGTATTTCTCAGGATACGCAGTATTTT.

The chain joins TRBV11-2 to TRBJ1-3, with D perhaps matching TRBD1 (6 bases). Germline V gene lookup returns CDR1 SGHAT and CDR2 FQNNGV. With 1 base removed from V and 4 bases from J, the gap between germline ends came to 8 bases. This CDR3 contains 14 residues. The CDR3: CASSLAGAGNTIYF. CDR3 nucleotide sequence: TGTGCCAGCAGCTTAGCAGGGGCGGGAAACACCATATATTTT.

The rearrangement links TRBV11-3 to TRBJ2-2, with D possibly TRBD2 on 6 matching bases. This CDR3 is 16 amino acids long. Germline V gives CDR1 SGHNT, CDR2 YENEEA. With 6 bases removed from V and 5 bases from J, the gap between germline ends came to 19 bases. This CDR3 reads CASRVLGASVTGELFF. CDR3 DNA: TGTGCCAGCAGAGTTCTCGGGGCTAGCGTAACCGGGGAGCTGTTTTTT.

The chain has TRBV19 and TRBJ2-5; TRBD2 matches at 7 bases. Germline values: CDR1 LNHDA, CDR2 SQIVND (reference sequence). The CDR3 totals 15 residues. The junction had 9 bases not matched to a gene; V was cut back by 6 bases and J by 2 bases. The CDR3 bases are TGTGCCAGTAGCTTTCCGGGGGGAGGGCAAGAGACCCAGTACTTC. Amino acids: CASSFPGGGQETQYF.

V is TRBV4-1 and J is TRBJ1-1, with D unclear. Between the trimmed V and J ends, which lost 0 bases and 0 bases, there was a span of 14 bases. This CDR3 has 17 residues. From germline, CDR1 is MGHRA and CDR2 YSYEKL. The CDR3 nucleotides are TGCGCCAGCAGCCAAGATTCGAAGCAGACACTGAACACTGAAGCTTTCTTT. Its translation is CASSQDSKQTLNTEAFF.

The chain uses TRBV2 and TRBJ1-2; 7 bases align to TRBD1. The V gene end was trimmed by 7 bases and the J gene end by 0 bases; junction bases not matched to a gene: 8. Germline lookup yields CDR1 SNHLY and CDR2 FYNNEI. This CDR3 spans 15 amino acids. The CDR3 DNA sequence: TGTGCCAGCACGAGACAGGGAATTTCTAACTATGGCTACACCTTC. Amino acid sequence: CASTRQGISNYGYTF.

This clone has only one observation. The V and J genes are TRBV27 and TRBJ1-6, with D unclear. V was shortened by 4 bases and J by 10 bases, with 17 bases between the two germline ends. In germline, CDR1 is MNHEY, CDR2 SMNVEV (reference sequence). CDR3 length: 15 residues. This chain's CDR3 is CASSYLGSSGSPLHF. The CDR3, as DNA: TGTGCCAGCAGTTACCTAGGGAGTTCAGGATCACCCCTCCACTTT.

The genes are TRBV6-4 and TRBJ2-3; 7 bases map to TRBD2. Germline lookup yields CDR1 MRHNA and CDR2 SNTAGT. The CDR3 runs to 14 residues. V shed 6 bases, J shed 2 bases, and the junction held 5 bases outside the gene matches. CDR3 sequence (DNA): TGTGCCAGCAGCCTTACTAGCGTCACAGATACGCAGTATTTT. Protein product: CASSLTSVTDTQYF.

This chain connects TRBV6-5 to TRBJ1-5; the match to TRBD1 covers 8 bases. From germline, CDR1 is MNHEY and CDR2 SVGAGI. This CDR3 has 13 amino acids. The V and J ends lost 6 bases and 7 bases, in that order; junction bases with no gene match: 5. The CDR3 DNA reads TGTGCCAGCAGCCAGACAGGGGACCAGCCCCAGCATTTT. Its protein product is CASSQTGDQPQHF.

The V call is TRBV16, the J call TRBJ1-2; the match to TRBD1 covers 8 bases. The CDR3 consists of 14 residues. The V and J ends lost 7 bases and 5 bases, in that order; junction bases with no gene match: 9. CDR1 is KGHSY and CDR2 is FQNENV in the germline V gene. For the CDR3, the DNA is TGTGCCAGCACCCCCGGGCAGGGGGCGTATGGCTACACCTTC. The encoded protein is CASTPGQGAYGYTF. Combining the CDR3 with reference TRBV16 and TRBJ1-2 gives the whole variable domain GEEVAQTPKHLVRGEGQKAKLYCAPIKGHSYVFWYQQVLKNEFKFLISFQNENVFDETGMPKERFSAKCLPNSPCSLEIQATKLEDSAVYFCASTPGQGAYGYTFGSGTRLTVV.

The chain recombines TRBV20-1 with TRBJ2-1; tentative D call: TRBD1 (5 bases). Trimming shortened V by 3 bases and J by 10 bases, and 13 bases separated the two germline ends. The germline gives CDR1 DFQATT, CDR2 SNEGSKA (reference sequence). This CDR3 region has 12 residues. This CDR3 is CSASQGAREQFF. In DNA, the CDR3 is TGCAGTGCTAGTCAAGGGGCGCGCGAGCAGTTCTTC.

This clone appeared a few times. The CDR3 reads CASSVSGANVLTF. The CDR3 DNA sequence: TGTGCCAGCAGCGTTTCAGGGGCCAACGTCCTGACTTTC. The rearrangement uses TRBV9 and TRBJ2-6, with D uncertain. The CDR3 sequence is 13 residues long. Trimming removed 2 bases from V and 4 bases from J, with 4 bases in between. The germline CDR1 and CDR2 sequences are SGDLS and YYNGEE.

This chain uses TRBV7-7 with TRBJ2-2, with D possibly matching TRBD1 (5 bases). V lost 5 bases and J lost 4, with 14 bases in between. CDR3 length: 15 amino acids. Per germline, CDR1 SSHAT and CDR2 FNYEAQ (reference sequence). CDR3 residues: CASSAQGAGTGELFF. DNA of the CDR3: TGTGCCAGCAGCGCCCAGGGTGCCGGCACCGGGGAGCTGTTTTTT. Drawing the rest from reference TRBV7-7 and TRBJ2-2, the complete variable domain is GAGVSQSPRYKVTKRGQDVTLRCDPISSHATLYWYQQALGQGPEFLTYFNYEAQPDKSGLPSDRFSAERPEGSISTLTIQRTEQRDSAMYRCASSAQGAGTGELFFGEGSRLTVL.

This clone was found once. The rearrangement joins TRBV6-5 to TRBJ1-2; tentatively, D is TRBD1 (5 bases). Germline V gene lookup returns CDR1 MNHEY and CDR2 SVGAGI. The CDR3 sequence is 15 residues long. Trimming took off 2 bases at V and 7 bases at J, with 17 bases between the two ends. This CDR3 reads CASSYLGAGPFGYTF. CDR3 DNA sequence: TGTGCCAGCAGTTACCTTGGTGCAGGGCCCTTTGGCTACACCTTC.

V and J are TRBV6-5 and TRBJ1-2, with D perhaps TRBD1 (5 bases). V dropped 10 bases and J dropped 8 bases, with 11 bases sitting between them. In germline, CDR1 is MNHEY, CDR2 SVGAGI. The CDR3 extends over 10 amino acids. For the CDR3, the DNA is TGTGCCACGGGGGAAGGGGGCTACACCTTC. This translates into CATGEGGYTF.

The chain recombines TRBV27 with TRBJ2-7; 8 positions agree with TRBD2. V lost 2 bases and J lost 4; bases outside the gene matches: 7. Germline CDR1 MNHEY, CDR2 SMNVEV (reference sequence). CDR3 length: 15 residues. The DNA for the CDR3 is TGTGCCAGCAGTTTAAAATCGGGGGGGCCATACGAGCAGTACGTC. This translates into CASSLKSGGPYEQYV.